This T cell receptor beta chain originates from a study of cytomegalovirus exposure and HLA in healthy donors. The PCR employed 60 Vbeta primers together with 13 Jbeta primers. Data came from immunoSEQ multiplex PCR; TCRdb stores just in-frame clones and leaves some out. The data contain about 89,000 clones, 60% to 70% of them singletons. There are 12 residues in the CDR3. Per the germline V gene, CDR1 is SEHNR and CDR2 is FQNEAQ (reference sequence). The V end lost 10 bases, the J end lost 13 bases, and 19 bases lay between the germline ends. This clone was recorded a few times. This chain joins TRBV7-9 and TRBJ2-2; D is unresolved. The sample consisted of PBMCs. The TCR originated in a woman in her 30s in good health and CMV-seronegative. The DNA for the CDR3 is TGTGCCACCCTGGGTGCCCAGGCGAGGCTGTTTTTT. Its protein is CATLGAQARLFF.